The clone carrying this T cell receptor beta chain has just a few counts. What it recognizes is unknown. Its ends do not fully match the called genes, so a read error is possible. CDR1 and CDR2 from the germline V gene are DFQATT and SNEGSKA (reference sequence). The CDR3 is made up of 14 amino acids. This record comes from a study of T cell repertoires in cytomegalovirus infection. The overall study: Public TCR beta signatures provided an indication of both CMV infection and a matching HLA type.

Study results and caveats: CMV carriers with the relevant HLA were identified by cumulative public TCR beta family frequency.

TCRdb reprocessed the reads via MiXCR and lists one record per CDR3 protein. The data show around 630,000 distinct CDR3 sequences, 20% to 30% seen once. The chain couples TRBV20-1 to TRBJ2-2, with TRBD1 matching over 10 bases. This TCR derives from a human donor in good health (CMV status not recorded). Some clones in this sample may be carry-over from other donors' samples. The sample consisted of CD8+ T cells from PBMCs. The CDR3 DNA sequence: TGCAGTGCCAGAGGGACAGGGGCGGTCGGGGAGCTGTTTTTT. Translating it yields CSARGTGAVGELFF.